Presented here are 23 T cell receptor beta chains from one specimen sequenced in a study of CD8 T cells in ankylosing spondylitis. The study, taken as a whole, reports: In ankylosing spondylitis blood, a motif of about eight highly homologous TCR beta variants appeared characteristic.

Their recognized antigens are unknown. Using its own MiXCR run on the 5' RACE reads, TCRdb lists one record per CDR3 protein. This table has 100,000 to 150,000 distinct CDR3 sequences, about 15% appearing once. The sample was blood, either unsorted or a sorted T cell fraction (not recorded which). The receptors here all came from a male donor with ankylosing spondylitis.

This chain joins TRBV5-1 and TRBJ2-2; the D is unclear. V dropped 6 bases and J dropped 2 bases, with 14 bases sitting between them. CDR1 is SGHRS and CDR2 is YFSETQ in the germline V gene. The CDR3 has 15 residues. The chain's CDR3 is CASTLAPLNTGELFF. As DNA, the CDR3 is TGCGCCAGCACTCTCGCCCCCCTCAACACCGGGGAGCTGTTTTTT. Variable domain in full (rest from reference TRBV5-1 and TRBJ2-2): KAGVTQTPRYLIKTRGQQVTLSCSPISGHRSVSWYQQTPGQGLQFLFEYFSETQRNKGNFPGRFSGRQFSNSRSEMNVSTLELGDSALYLCASTLAPLNTGELFFGEGSRLTVL.

The rearrangement uses TRBV18 and TRBJ1-4, with D possibly being TRBD1 (6 bases). CDR1 and CDR2 (germline): KGHSH, LQKENI. The CDR3 extends over 16 amino acids. Trimming shortened V by 5 bases and J by 0 bases, and 13 bases separated the two germline ends. The CDR3 reads CASSSTGPTTNEKLFF. CDR3 nucleotides: TGTGCCAGCTCATCCACAGGGCCCACAACTAATGAAAAACTGTTTTTT.

A few counts support this clonotype. The rearrangement uses TRBV7-9 and TRBJ2-1; TRBD2 agrees at 7 bases. Per germline, CDR1 SEHNR and CDR2 FQNEAQ (reference sequence). The junction had 16 bases not matched to a gene; V was cut back by 7 bases and J by 10 bases. The CDR3 extends over 15 amino acids. CDR3 residues: CASTQPLAPGGEQFF. As DNA, the CDR3 is TGTGCCAGCACCCAACCACTAGCGCCTGGGGGAGAGCAGTTCTTC.

This clonotype was observed a handful of times. This chain links TRBV24-1 with TRBJ2-5; D ambiguous. Germline values: CDR1 KGHDR, CDR2 SFDVKD. The ends were cut back, 6 bases at V and 4 bases at J, with 11 bases in the middle. This CDR3 is 13 amino acids long. CDR3 loop: CATSTPKGETQYF. The CDR3 nucleotides are TGTGCCACCAGTACCCCCAAGGGAGAGACCCAGTACTTC.

This clonotype has a count of ten or more. The J gene is TRBJ2-2, the V gene TRBV29-1, with 7 bases matching TRBD1. CDR1 and CDR2 from the germline V gene are SQVTM and ANQGSEA. The CDR3 is 16 amino acids. V was pared by 3 bases and J by 4 bases, with 11 bases of the junction left unmatched. The CDR3 loop is CSVEVVEGAVTGELFF. The CDR3 DNA follows: TGCAGCGTTGAGGTAGTAGAGGGGGCGGTCACCGGGGAGCTGTTTTTT.

The sample holds a few counts of this clonotype. This chain joins TRBV7-9 and TRBJ2-1; D is undetermined. CDR3 length: 14 residues. Trimming left V 6 bases short and J 6 bases short, with 15 bases between. Germline assignment: CDR1 SEHNR and CDR2 FQNEAQ (reference sequence). The CDR3 DNA sequence: TGTGCCAGCAGTCTAACCCAAGGTTTCAATGAGCAGTTCTTC. It specifies CASSLTQGFNEQFF. Variable domain in full (rest from reference TRBV7-9 and TRBJ2-1): DTGVSQNPRHKITKRGQNVTFRCDPISEHNRLYWYRQTLGQGPEFLTYFQNEAQLEKSRLLSDRFSAERPKGSFSTLEIQRTEQGDSAMYLCASSLTQGFNEQFFGPGTRLTVL.

This chain uses TRBV11-1 with TRBJ1-1; a weak D match, TRBD1 (6 bases). Germline assignment: CDR1 SGHAT and CDR2 FQDESV (reference sequence). There are 14 residues in the CDR3. Trimming took 5 bases from V and 1 from J, leaving 11 bases between them. CDR3 in amino acids: CASSPTGSNTEAFF. The CDR3 region has the DNA TGTGCCAGCAGCCCGACAGGATCGAACACTGAAGCTTTCTTT.

This clonotype was counted a few times. CDR3 sequence: CATSRVTLEEQYF. CDR3 coding DNA: TGTGCCACCAGCAGAGTAACCCTCGAGGAGCAGTACTTC. The V and J genes are TRBV15 and TRBJ2-7; unclear D gene. Germline V gene lookup returns CDR1 LNHNV and CDR2 YYDKDF (reference sequence). Trimming pared 1 base from V and 7 bases from J, leaving 11 bases between. The CDR3 length is 13 residues.

This chain connects TRBV11-2 to TRBJ2-1; D is undetermined. Trimming stripped 1 base from V and 5 bases from J, with 9 bases between. Germline loops: CDR1 SGHAT, CDR2 FQNNGV. CDR3 length equals 14 residues. CDR3 sequence reads: CASSLVHSNNEQFF. The CDR3 coding sequence is TGTGCCAGCAGCTTAGTTCACTCTAACAATGAGCAGTTCTTC.

The chain recombines TRBV27 with TRBJ2-7; a possible D gene is TRBD2 (6 bases). The CDR3 has 15 residues. Between the trimmed V and J ends, which lost 6 bases and 0 bases, there was a span of 15 bases. Looked up from germline, CDR1 is MNHEY and CDR2 is SMNVEV (reference sequence). The CDR3 protein is CASSPGGTHSYEQYF. For the CDR3, the DNA is TGTGCCAGCAGCCCAGGCGGGACCCACTCCTACGAGCAGTACTTC.

The rearrangement joins TRBV28 to TRBJ2-7, with D perhaps TRBD1 (5 bases). The CDR3 is 13 amino acids. Germline V gene data show CDR1 as MDHEN and CDR2 as SYDVKM. The V end lost 5 bases, the J end lost 10 bases, and 18 bases lay between the germline ends. CDR3 in amino acids: CASSPTFPQEQYF. Here the CDR3 DNA reads TGTGCCAGCAGTCCAACCTTCCCACAGGAACAGTACTTC.

This clonotype has only a few counts. The chain combines TRBV7-9 with TRBJ2-1; TRBD2 aligns across 12 bases. The germline CDR1 and CDR2 sequences are SEHNR and FQNEAQ (reference sequence). V was pared by 5 bases and J by 10 bases, with 9 bases of the junction left unmatched. The CDR3 spans 15 residues. The CDR3 DNA reads as TGTGCCAGCAGCGCTTCCGGACTAGCGGGATTAGAGCAGTTCTTC. Residues: CASSASGLAGLEQFF.

This chain links TRBV20-1 with TRBJ2-1; TRBD1 aligns across 7 bases. The J segment lost 3 bases and the V segment lost 2 bases, leaving 10 bases of the junction unmatched. Looked up from germline, CDR1 is DFQATT and CDR2 is SNEGSKA (reference sequence). CDR3 length: 16 residues. The CDR3, as DNA: TGCAGTGCTAGATTGTTCACAGGGGATTACTACAATGAGCAGTTCTTC. This translates into CSARLFTGDYYNEQFF.

This clonotype was recorded a few times. The chain combines TRBV14 with TRBJ2-3; unclear D gene. V was shortened by 0 bases and J by 5 bases, with 15 bases between the two germline ends. From germline, CDR1 is SGHDN and CDR2 FVKESK. The CDR3 sequence is 16 residues long. The CDR3 region is CASSQDAGNPLDTQYF. The CDR3 DNA sequence: TGTGCCAGCAGCCAAGATGCCGGTAATCCCTTAGATACGCAGTATTTT.

This clonotype was detected only a few times. The chain has TRBV27 and TRBJ2-1; 7 bases agree with TRBD1. The ends lost 0 bases at V and 7 bases at J; junction bases unmatched: 6. Germline V lookup: CDR1 MNHEY, CDR2 SMNVEV (reference sequence). The CDR3 is 15 amino acids. The CDR3 here is CASSLSGGTSNEQFF. The DNA for the CDR3 is TGTGCCAGCAGTTTATCAGGGGGCACATCGAATGAGCAGTTCTTC.

The chain uses TRBV4-2 and TRBJ2-2; possible D gene TRBD2, 6 bases. Germline CDR1 reads LGHNA; CDR2 reads YNFKEQ. CDR3 length equals 17 residues. The V and J ends lost 6 bases and 4 bases respectively, with 21 bases between them. The CDR3 protein is CASSSPGALGGTGELFF. In DNA form, the CDR3 reads TGTGCCAGCAGTTCCCCGGGAGCTCTGGGGGGCACCGGGGAGCTGTTTTTT.

The rearrangement joins TRBV7-9 to TRBJ2-1; D unresolved. Between the trimmed V and J ends, which lost 4 bases and 0 bases, there was a span of 16 bases. The CDR3 is made up of 17 amino acids. The germline V gene encodes CDR1 SEHNR and CDR2 FQNEAQ (reference sequence). The DNA of the CDR3 is TGTGCCAGCAGCTCCCGCCAAATGGGGTACTCCTACAATGAGCAGTTCTTC. This sequence encodes CASSSRQMGYSYNEQFF.

This clonotype was seen a few times. This chain uses TRBV20-1 with TRBJ1-6; TRBD1 aligns across 7 bases. J lost 16 bases, V lost 3 bases, and 12 bases had no gene match. There are 13 residues in the CDR3. Germline V CDR1 and CDR2: DFQATT, SNEGSKA (reference sequence). The CDR3 loop is CSARRTGTSFLHF. CDR3 DNA sequence: TGCAGTGCTAGGCGGACAGGAACTTCGTTTCTCCACTTT.

This clonotype was detected many times. The junction departs from the called germline gene at one end, perhaps through a read error. The rearrangement links TRBV5-1 to TRBJ1-5, with no clear D. The germline V gene encodes CDR1 SGHRS and CDR2 YFSETQ. The CDR3 extends over 15 amino acids. CDR3 DNA: TGTGCCAGCAGCTTCGGGGATCGGGGCAATCAGCCCCAGCATTTT. Amino acids: CASSFGDRGNQPQHF.

Only a few counts were recorded for this clonotype. The chain recombines TRBV5-1 with TRBJ2-3, with 8 bases that match TRBD1. The CDR3 loop spans 15 amino acids. V shed 4 bases and J 2 bases; nucleotides not matched to a gene: 6. The germline CDR1 and CDR2 sequences are SGHRS and YFSETQ. For the CDR3, the DNA is TGCGCCAGCAGCCCCAGGGGGCTATTCACAGATACGCAGTATTTT. This sequence encodes CASSPRGLFTDTQYF.

This chain uses TRBV5-1 with TRBJ2-1; D ambiguous. The CDR3 length is 15 residues. V was cut by 4 bases and J by 5 bases, with 16 bases left in between. Germline CDR1 is SGHRS and CDR2 is YFSETQ. DNA of the CDR3: TGCGCCAGCAGCCAAGGGTGGGCTAGTGACAATGAGCAGTTCTTC. This gives the protein CASSQGWASDNEQFF.

V is TRBV7-8 and J is TRBJ1-2; a weak D match, TRBD1 (5 bases). Germline loops: CDR1 SGHVS, CDR2 FQNEAQ. V was shortened by 0 bases and J by 8 bases, with 13 bases between the two germline ends. The CDR3 is made up of 14 amino acids. CDR3 region: CASSLAQGRRGYTF. The CDR3 region has the DNA TGTGCCAGCAGCTTAGCGCAGGGCAGAAGAGGCTACACCTTC.

The CDR3 region has the DNA TGTGCCACCGGACAGCTTCCCTACGAGCAGTACTTC. Its protein is CATGQLPYEQYF. The genes are TRBV27 and TRBJ2-7, with D possibly being TRBD1 (6 bases). Trimming shortened V by 10 bases and J by 2 bases, and 12 bases separated the two germline ends. The CDR3 runs 12 residues. In germline, CDR1 is MNHEY, CDR2 SMNVEV (reference sequence).